A selection of T cell receptor beta chains follows, all from one sample in a study of T cell responses to AZD1222 COVID-19 vaccine. Clones were sequenced by immunoSEQ multiplex PCR, and TCRdb holds only the in-frame ones, with some missing. The data contain 150,000 to 200,000 clones, 85% to 90% of them singletons. The starting material was peripheral blood, obtained 28 days after the second dose of the MenACWY control vaccine. The receptor source for this set is an adult who received the MenACWY meningococcal vaccine as a control. Each CDR3 is given with its conserved first and last residue. Fields, in order: clone size, J gene, V gene, D gene, CDR3 DNA, CDR3 protein. The D gene is left open where the match is weak. For some rows the clone size is stated as once, few or many, or as a class when expanded; others skip it.

clone_size: NA; j_call: TRBJ2-7; v_call: TRBV19; d_call: TRBD1; cdr3_nt: TGTGCCAGTAGTAACGCCGGGACAGGGACCTACGAGCAGTACTTC; cdr3_aa: CASSNAGTGTYEQYF
clone_size: NA; j_call: TRBJ2-2; v_call: TRBV11-2; d_call: NA; cdr3_nt: TGTGCCAGCAGCTTAGGGGTCGGTTTCCGGATCGGGGAGCTGTTTTTT; cdr3_aa: CASSLGVGFRIGELFF
clone_size: NA; j_call: TRBJ1-2; v_call: TRBV7-2; d_call: NA; cdr3_nt: TGTGCCAGCAGCGATGGGCCAGGGCCCAACTATGGCTACACCTTC; cdr3_aa: CASSDGPGPNYGYTF
clone_size: NA; j_call: TRBJ2-7; v_call: TRBV6-5; d_call: NA; cdr3_nt: TGTGCCAGCAGTTCATCATGGATTTCCTACGAGCAGTACTTC; cdr3_aa: CASSSSWISYEQYF
clone_size: NA; j_call: TRBJ1-2; v_call: TRBV9; d_call: NA; cdr3_nt: TGTGCCAGCAGCCCCCAGCGGGTACTCATAGGTGGCTACACCTTC; cdr3_aa: CASSPQRVLIGGYTF
clone_size: NA; j_call: TRBJ1-1; v_call: TRBV19; d_call: NA; cdr3_nt: TGTGCCAGTAGTATAGACAGGGAAGGCACTGAAGCTTTCTTT; cdr3_aa: CASSIDREGTEAFF
clone_size: NA; j_call: TRBJ1-2; v_call: TRBV5-1; d_call: NA; cdr3_nt: TGCGCCAGCAGCTTGGATCGGGGGTTGGAGGACTATGGCTACACCTTC; cdr3_aa: CASSLDRGLEDYGYTF
clone_size: NA; j_call: TRBJ2-7; v_call: TRBV10-1; d_call: NA; cdr3_nt: TGCGCCAGCAGCCCCAACCGATTGAGGGGAACTTACGAGCAGTACTTC; cdr3_aa: CASSPNRLRGTYEQYF
clone_size: NA; j_call: TRBJ1-2; v_call: TRBV6-5; d_call: TRBD1; cdr3_nt: TGTGCCAGCAGTCTCCGGACAGGGGAAGTAAATGGCTACACCTTC; cdr3_aa: CASSLRTGEVNGYTF
clone_size: NA; j_call: TRBJ2-2; v_call: TRBV28; d_call: TRBD2; cdr3_nt: TGTGCCAGCCACCAGACTAGCGAGATACCCGCGAACACCGGGGAGCTGTTTTTT; cdr3_aa: CASHQTSEIPANTGELFF
clone_size: NA; j_call: TRBJ1-1; v_call: TRBV3-1/TRBV3-2; d_call: NA; cdr3_nt: TGTGCCAGCAGCCACCCGGCGGGCTCCCGGCCTGAAGCTTTCTTT; cdr3_aa: CASSHPAGSRPEAFF
clone_size: NA; j_call: TRBJ2-7; v_call: TRBV7-9; d_call: TRBD1; cdr3_nt: TGTGCCAGCAGCTCCGGGACAGGGGTCGAGCAGTACTTC; cdr3_aa: CASSSGTGVEQYF
clone_size: NA; j_call: TRBJ2-3; v_call: TRBV21-1; d_call: NA; cdr3_nt: TGTGCCAGCAGCAAGGACTACACAGATACGCAGTATTTT; cdr3_aa: CASSKDYTDTQYF
clone_size: NA; j_call: TRBJ1-1; v_call: TRBV9; d_call: NA; cdr3_nt: TGTGCCAGCAGCGTAGCTTTCGCCACTGAAGCTTTCTTT; cdr3_aa: CASSVAFATEAFF
clone_size: NA; j_call: TRBJ2-1; v_call: TRBV7-8; d_call: NA; cdr3_nt: TGTGCCAGCAGCTCAACAGGGAAATCGGGCGGGGAGAGCTCCTACAATGAGCAGTTCTTC; cdr3_aa: CASSSTGKSGGESSYNEQFF
clone_size: few; j_call: TRBJ2-3; v_call: TRBV7-9; d_call: TRBD1; cdr3_nt: TGTGCCAGCAGCTTCGAGGACAGGGCCTTCACAGATACGCAGTATTTT; cdr3_aa: CASSFEDRAFTDTQYF
clone_size: NA; j_call: TRBJ2-1; v_call: TRBV6-5; d_call: NA; cdr3_nt: TGTGCCAGCAGTTACGCCTACTCCTACAATGATCAGTTCTTC; cdr3_aa: CASSYAYSYNDQFF
clone_size: NA; j_call: TRBJ2-1; v_call: TRBV6-5; d_call: TRBD2; cdr3_nt: TGTGCCAGCAGTTACTCTGGGACTAGTTCCTACAATGAGCAGTTCTTC; cdr3_aa: CASSYSGTSSYNEQFF
clone_size: NA; j_call: TRBJ1-1; v_call: TRBV7-9; d_call: TRBD1; cdr3_nt: TGTGCCAGCAGCCCCCGGGACAGGGGCACTGAAGCTTTCTTT; cdr3_aa: CASSPRDRGTEAFF
clone_size: NA; j_call: TRBJ1-2; v_call: TRBV5-1; d_call: NA; cdr3_nt: TGCGCCAGCAGCTTCGGCGGGGGAGACAACTATGGCTACACCTTC; cdr3_aa: CASSFGGGDNYGYTF